What follows describes a single T cell receptor beta chain. Its antigen is not identified. These data are taken from a study of OX40 agonist ivuxolimab in advanced cancers. Profiled with immunoSEQ multiplex PCR; TCRdb holds only in-frame clones, not every one. Of tens of thousands of clones in the sample, 85% to 95% are singletons; the top ten hold approximately 23%. Study-wide results and limits: In general, CD8+ T cells held more expanded clones than CD4+ did, on average. People who partly responded at 0.1-3.0 mg/kg had some of the least clonal expansion seen. Circulating CD4+ and CD8+ T cells showed clonal expansion by week 6 at 0.1 to 3.0 mg/kg.

The V gene end was trimmed by 4 bases and the J gene end by 1 base; junction bases not matched to a gene: 4. Germline-derived CDR1 and CDR2 are MNHEY and SMNVEV (reference sequence). The CDR3 consists of 15 residues. Here the sequenced sample was CD4+ or CD8+ T cells sorted from blood, taken in a trial of the OX40 agonist ivuxolimab. This chain joins TRBV27 and TRBJ2-3; 8 positions agree with TRBD1. This receptor was identified in an adult with an advanced solid tumor such as melanoma, head and neck, liver or kidney cancer. CDR3 DNA sequence: TGTGCCAGCAGTTCGTCGACAGGGGGCACAGATACGCAGTATTTT. The encoded protein is CASSSSTGGTDTQYF.